These T cell receptor beta chains were read from a single sample in a study of blood T cell repertoires in COVID-19. Method: immunoSEQ multiplex PCR; TCRdb's copy keeps in-frame clones and lacks some. The sample gives some 490,000 clones, approximately 86% of which show up once; approximately 8.3% is in the top ten. Sequenced: PBMCs or T cells enriched from blood (not recorded which). The receptors stem from a woman aged 55-69 years who had recovered from COVID-19. Both conserved end residues are part of each CDR3. Expanded clones are given a class, and other clones once, few, many or no size at all.

v_gene,abundance,j_gene,CDR3aa
TRBV20-1,once,TRBJ1-3,CSASLGNTIYF
TRBV4-1,-,TRBJ1-6,CASSQTGSNSPLHF
TRBV7-9,-,TRBJ2-5,CASSLAGGETQYF
TRBV10-3,-,TRBJ1-5,CAISESDRRGSGQPQHF
TRBV4-1,-,TRBJ1-6,CASSQDQGAVGNSPLHF
TRBV18,-,TRBJ1-2,CASSPPFGPGANYGYTF
TRBV19,-,TRBJ1-1,CASSLGQGATEAFF
TRBV10-2,-,TRBJ1-6,CASSEESSYNSPLHF
TRBV5-6,-,TRBJ2-5,CASSSQDRSQETQYF
TRBV27,-,TRBJ2-5,CASSMTSRETQYF
TRBV2,-,TRBJ1-4,CASSEWQGSEKLFF
TRBV2,-,TRBJ1-3,CASTFTGGGNTIYF
TRBV14,-,TRBJ1-6,CASSLYYSPLHF
TRBV7-9,few,TRBJ2-3,CASSLYTDTQYF
TRBV20-1,-,TRBJ1-1,CSASRVPEAFF
TRBV4-1,-,TRBJ2-7,CASSHGTGGSSYEQYF
TRBV3-1/TRBV3-2,-,TRBJ2-4,CASSQGTSVAKNIQYF
TRBV12-2,-,TRBJ2-1,CASRLGPGTRFDEQFF
TRBV7-8,-,TRBJ2-1,CASSSPGQIYNEQFF
TRBV14,-,TRBJ1-2,CASSQLRGSNYGYTF
TRBV19,-,TRBJ2-1,CASSIVPRGPEGYNEQFF
TRBV28,many,TRBJ2-2,CASSLWRLAGGPGELFF
TRBV3-1/TRBV3-2,-,TRBJ1-1,CASSQPTGGTEAFF
TRBV6-5,-,TRBJ2-1,CASIQQGSYNEQFF
TRBV7-9,-,TRBJ2-7,CASSLVAVQEQYF
TRBV15,-,TRBJ2-5,CATSREKLAGGPRTSEETQYF
TRBV7-2,-,TRBJ1-2,CASSLGGGQGRGYTF
TRBV12-5,-,TRBJ1-1,CASGLVLGTLSEAFF
TRBV7-8,-,TRBJ1-1,CASSLGGNLNTEAFF
TRBV11-2,-,TRBJ2-1,CASRTSGGVQGFF
TRBV5-1,-,TRBJ1-1,CASSETGGGNTEAFF
TRBV5-6,few,TRBJ2-3,CASSGSGATDTQYF
TRBV11-3,-,TRBJ2-1,CASSFRDNEQFF
TRBV20-1,-,TRBJ1-2,CSASREEGYTF
TRBV6-5,-,TRBJ2-2,CASEGANTGELFF
TRBV12-3/TRBV12-4,-,TRBJ2-7,CASRQGPFYEQYF